Here is one T cell receptor (beta chain) with its context. Antigen: not known. The data were obtained in a study of T cell repertoires in ileal Crohn's disease. The assay was immunoSEQ multiplex PCR, and TCRdb's table has in-frame clones only and misses some. The profile shows under 1,500 clones, around 83% of them singletons. Germline V gene sequence: CDR1 MNHEY, CDR2 SVGAGI. The CDR3 consists of 13 residues. V lost 4 bases, J lost 3 bases, and 9 bases lay in between. Study conclusions and caveats: Clonality above 26.8% at surgery always came with endoscopic recurrence.

The receptor's source is an adult with Crohn's disease. This chain connects TRBV6-5 to TRBJ1-2; maybe TRBD1 (5 bases). Sequenced material: ileal tissue. The CDR3 region has the DNA TGTGCCAGCAGTTTAACAGGCTACTATGGCTACACCTTC. This codes for CASSLTGYYGYTF.